What follows describes a single T cell receptor beta chain. Its matching antigen is unknown. The data were obtained in a study of PD-L1 blockade in urothelial cancer. Across the study: Males with bladder-origin urothelial cancer constituted most of the roughly 29 patients. A median approximately 140,000 T cells were found in blood samples. Overall study findings and caveats: Better progression-free and overall survival followed lower pretreatment blood clonality. Blood clones associated with the tumor expanded more at 3 weeks in durable-benefit patients.

Trimming cost V 0 bases and J 3 bases, with 16 bases left between them. The CDR3 loop spans 16 amino acids. The data were produced by immunoSEQ multiplex PCR, yet TCRdb's version contains in-frame clones alone and is incomplete. The table shows approximately 100,000 clones, with 70% to 90% occurring only once. The source was PBMCs, collected around atezolizumab (anti-PD-L1) treatment. The TCR originated in a man aged 45-60 years with urothelial cancer. The chain links TRBV5-3 to TRBJ2-7, with a weak D call TRBD2 (6 bases). TRBV5-3 is identified as an open reading frame with a role that is uncertain. The CDR3: CARSLGTGLKSYEQYF. CDR3 DNA sequence: TGTGCCAGAAGCTTGGGCACGGGACTGAAAAGCTACGAGCAGTACTTC.